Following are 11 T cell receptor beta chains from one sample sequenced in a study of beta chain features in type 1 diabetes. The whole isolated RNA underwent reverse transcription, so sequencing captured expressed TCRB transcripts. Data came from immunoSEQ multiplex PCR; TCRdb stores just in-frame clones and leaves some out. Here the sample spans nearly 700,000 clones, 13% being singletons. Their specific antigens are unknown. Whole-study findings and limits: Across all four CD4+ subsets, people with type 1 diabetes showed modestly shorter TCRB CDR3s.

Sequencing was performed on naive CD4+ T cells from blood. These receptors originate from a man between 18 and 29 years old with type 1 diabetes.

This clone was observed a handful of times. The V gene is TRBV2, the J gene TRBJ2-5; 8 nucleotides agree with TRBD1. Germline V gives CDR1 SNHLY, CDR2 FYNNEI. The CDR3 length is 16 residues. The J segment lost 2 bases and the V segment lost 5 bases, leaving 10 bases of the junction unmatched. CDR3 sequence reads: CASSPDRAVWQETQYF. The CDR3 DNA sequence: TGTGCCAGCAGTCCGGACAGGGCAGTTTGGCAAGAGACCCAGTACTTC.

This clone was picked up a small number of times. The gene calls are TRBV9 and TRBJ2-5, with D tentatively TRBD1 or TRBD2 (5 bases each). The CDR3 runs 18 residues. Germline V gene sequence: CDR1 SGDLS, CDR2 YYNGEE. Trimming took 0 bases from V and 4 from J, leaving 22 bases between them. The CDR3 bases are TGTGCCAGCAGCGTAGGTGGGGCAGGGCTAGCATGGGGAGAGACCCAGTACTTC. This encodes CASSVGGAGLAWGETQYF.

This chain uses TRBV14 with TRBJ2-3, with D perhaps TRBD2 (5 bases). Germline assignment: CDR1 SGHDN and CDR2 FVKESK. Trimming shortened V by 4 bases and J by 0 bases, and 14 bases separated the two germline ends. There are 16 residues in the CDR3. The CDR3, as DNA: TGTGCCAGCAGCCGGGAGCTACCACTAAGCACAGATACGCAGTATTTT. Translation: CASSRELPLSTDTQYF. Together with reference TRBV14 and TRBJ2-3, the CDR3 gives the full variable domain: EAGVTQFPSHSVIEKGQTVTLRCDPISGHDNLYWYRRVMGKEIKFLLHFVKESKQDESGMPNNRFLAERTGGTYSTLKVQPAELEDSGVYFCASSRELPLSTDTQYFGPGTRLTVL.

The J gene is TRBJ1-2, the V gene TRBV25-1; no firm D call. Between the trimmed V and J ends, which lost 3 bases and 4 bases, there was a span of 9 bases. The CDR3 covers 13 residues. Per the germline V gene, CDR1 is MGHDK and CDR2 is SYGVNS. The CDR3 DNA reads TGTGCCAGCAGTGAGTCCCGGACCTATGGCTACACCTTC. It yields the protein CASSESRTYGYTF.

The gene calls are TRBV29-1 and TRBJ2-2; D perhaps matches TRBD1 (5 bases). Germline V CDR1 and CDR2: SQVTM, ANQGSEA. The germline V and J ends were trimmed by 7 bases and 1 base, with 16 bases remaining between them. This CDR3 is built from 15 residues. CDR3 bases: TGCAGCGCCTCGGTGGGGCAGAGGAACACCGGGGAGCTGTTTTTT. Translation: CSASVGQRNTGELFF.

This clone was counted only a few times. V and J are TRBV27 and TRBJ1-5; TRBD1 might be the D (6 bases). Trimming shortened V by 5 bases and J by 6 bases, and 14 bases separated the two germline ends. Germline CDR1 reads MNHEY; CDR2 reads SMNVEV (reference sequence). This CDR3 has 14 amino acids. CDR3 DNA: TGTGCCAGCAGTCAGGGCAGGGGAGGTCAGCCCCAGCATTTT. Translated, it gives CASSQGRGGQPQHF.

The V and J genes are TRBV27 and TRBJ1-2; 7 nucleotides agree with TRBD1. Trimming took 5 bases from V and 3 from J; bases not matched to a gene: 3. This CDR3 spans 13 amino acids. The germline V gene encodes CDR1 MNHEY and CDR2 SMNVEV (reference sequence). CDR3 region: CASSAGQYYGYTF. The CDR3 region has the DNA TGTGCCAGCAGTGCGGGACAGTACTATGGCTACACCTTC.

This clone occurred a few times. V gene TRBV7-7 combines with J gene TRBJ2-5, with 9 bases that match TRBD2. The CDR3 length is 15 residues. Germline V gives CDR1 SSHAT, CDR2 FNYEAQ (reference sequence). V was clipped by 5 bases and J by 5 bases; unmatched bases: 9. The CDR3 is CASSLLAGTGETQYF. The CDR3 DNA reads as TGTGCCAGCAGCCTTCTAGCGGGGACGGGTGAGACCCAGTACTTC.

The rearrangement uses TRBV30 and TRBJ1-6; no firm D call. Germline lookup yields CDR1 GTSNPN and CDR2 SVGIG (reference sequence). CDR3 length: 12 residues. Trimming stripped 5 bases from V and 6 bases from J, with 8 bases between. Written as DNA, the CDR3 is TGTGCCTGGGGCACCATTAATTCACCCCTCCACTTT. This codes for CAWGTINSPLHF. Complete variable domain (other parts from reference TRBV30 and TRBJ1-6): SQTIHQWPATLVQPVGSPLSLECTVEGTSNPNLYWYRQAAGRGLQLLFYSVGIGQISSEVPQNLSASRPQDRQFILSSKKLLLSDSGFYLCAWGTINSPLHFGNGTRLTVT.

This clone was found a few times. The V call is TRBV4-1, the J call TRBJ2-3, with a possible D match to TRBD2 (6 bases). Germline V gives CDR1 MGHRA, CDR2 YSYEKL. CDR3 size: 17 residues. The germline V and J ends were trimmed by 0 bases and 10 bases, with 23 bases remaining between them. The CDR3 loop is CASSQERAGRRQLAQYF. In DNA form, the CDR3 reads TGCGCCAGCAGCCAAGAAAGGGCGGGACGACGTCAGCTTGCGCAGTATTTT.

The CDR3: CASSEGQVGFGNTIYF. CDR3 sequence (DNA): TGTGCCAGCAGCGAGGGACAGGTTGGGTTTGGAAACACCATATATTTT. This chain joins TRBV7-9 and TRBJ1-3; TRBD1 aligns across 8 bases. There are 16 residues in the CDR3. Germline V gene data show CDR1 as SEHNR and CDR2 as FQNEAQ (reference sequence). Trimming took 5 bases from V and 3 from J; bases not matched to a gene: 9. The variable domain in full, with the rest retrieved from reference TRBV7-9 and TRBJ1-3, is DTGVSQNPRHKITKRGQNVTFRCDPISEHNRLYWYRQTLGQGPEFLTYFQNEAQLEKSRLLSDRFSAERPKGSFSTLEIQRTEQGDSAMYLCASSEGQVGFGNTIYFGEGSWLTVV.